Described below is a single T cell receptor (beta chain) sequence and its context. Its matching antigen is unknown. This sample was included in a study of cytomegalovirus exposure and HLA in healthy donors. The primer mix had 60 Vbeta and 13 Jbeta primers. Clones were read by immunoSEQ multiplex PCR, and TCRdb kept only the in-frame ones, dropping some. Of under 200,000 clones in the sample, around four fifths were seen once. General observations from the study: Within a later analysis, the majority of CMV-associated TCR beta chains appeared HLA-restricted. The investigators catalogued 160 or so TCR beta chains as cytomegalovirus-associated. Later examination showed HLA-associated TCR beta chains had greater clonal expansion than equally common others. Across donors, sequencing depth was assumed by presence/absence analyses to be roughly uniform.

The CDR3 covers 14 residues. Germline V gene lookup returns CDR1 WNHNN and CDR2 SYGVQD (reference sequence). V lost 2 bases to trimming and J lost 8 bases; unmatched junction nucleotides: 5. The chain combines TRBV10-1 with TRBJ2-1; 8 nucleotides align to TRBD2. The sequence came from a young woman in good health and CMV-seronegative. The source material was PBMCs. This chain's CDR3 is CASSEGGGPHEQFF. CDR3 nucleotide sequence: TGCGCCAGCAGTGAGGGCGGGGGGCCCCATGAGCAGTTCTTC.